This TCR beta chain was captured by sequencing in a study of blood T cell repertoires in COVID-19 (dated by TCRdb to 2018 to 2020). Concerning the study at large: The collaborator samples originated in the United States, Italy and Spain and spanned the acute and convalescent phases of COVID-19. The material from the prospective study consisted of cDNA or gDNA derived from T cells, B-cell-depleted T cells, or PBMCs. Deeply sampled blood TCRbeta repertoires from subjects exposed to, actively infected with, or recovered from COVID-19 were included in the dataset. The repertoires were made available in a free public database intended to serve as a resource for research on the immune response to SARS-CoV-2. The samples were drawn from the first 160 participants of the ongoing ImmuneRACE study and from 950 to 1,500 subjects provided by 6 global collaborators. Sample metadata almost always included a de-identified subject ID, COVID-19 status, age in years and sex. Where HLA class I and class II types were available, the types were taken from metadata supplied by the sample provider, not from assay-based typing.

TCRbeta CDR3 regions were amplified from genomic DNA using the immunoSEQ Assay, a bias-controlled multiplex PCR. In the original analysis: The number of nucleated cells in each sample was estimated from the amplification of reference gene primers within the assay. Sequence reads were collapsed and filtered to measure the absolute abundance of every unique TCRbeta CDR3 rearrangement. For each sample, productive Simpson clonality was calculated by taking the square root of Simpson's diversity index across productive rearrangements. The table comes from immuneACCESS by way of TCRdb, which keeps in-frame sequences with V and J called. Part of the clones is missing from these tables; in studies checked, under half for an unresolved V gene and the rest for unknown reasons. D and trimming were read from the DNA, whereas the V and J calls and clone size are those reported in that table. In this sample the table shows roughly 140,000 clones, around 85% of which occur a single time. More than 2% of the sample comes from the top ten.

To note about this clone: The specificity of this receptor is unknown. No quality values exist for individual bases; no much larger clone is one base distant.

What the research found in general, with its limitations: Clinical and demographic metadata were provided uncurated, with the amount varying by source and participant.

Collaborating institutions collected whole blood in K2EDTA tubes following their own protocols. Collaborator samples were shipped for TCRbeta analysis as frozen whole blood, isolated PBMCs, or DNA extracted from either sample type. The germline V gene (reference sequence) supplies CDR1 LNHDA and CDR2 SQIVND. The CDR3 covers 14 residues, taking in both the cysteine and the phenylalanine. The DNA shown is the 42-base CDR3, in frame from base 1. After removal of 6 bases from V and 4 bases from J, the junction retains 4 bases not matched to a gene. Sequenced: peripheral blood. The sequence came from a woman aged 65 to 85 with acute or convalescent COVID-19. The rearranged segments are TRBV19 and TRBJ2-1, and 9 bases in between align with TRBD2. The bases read TGTGCCAGTAGGCGGGGGGGGCAGTACAATGAGCAGTTCTTC. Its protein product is CASRRGGQYNEQFF.